The present T cell receptor beta chain was sequenced within a study of CD8 T cells in ankylosing spondylitis (dated by TCRdb to about 2017). For the wider study: The study set out to find disease-linked TCR variants by profiling T cell receptor beta repertoires in ankylosing spondylitis patients and healthy donors. Peripheral blood was sampled, and synovial fluid was additionally collected from ankylosing spondylitis patients. The full study cohort comprised around 25 ankylosing spondylitis patients and 110 or so healthy donors.

Cut back by 0 bases and 3 bases, the V and J ends lie 15 bases apart. For CDR1 and CDR2, the germline V gene lists MGHDK and SYGVNS. The CDR3 sequence holds 16 residues, the cysteine and phenylalanine included. The CDR3 DNA has 48 bases and is translated from base 1. The instrument given in TCRdb is Illumina HiSeq 2500. Quantitative 5'-RACE with molecular barcodes was the method used to prepare the TCR beta libraries. The published analysis was carried out like this. A new computational method, built on a probabilistic model of VDJ rearrangement, was used to identify disease-linked TCR variants. TCRdb reanalyzed the raw reads on its own, using fastp at Q25 for trimming and MiXCR for clone calling, and kept in-frame beta chains. Entries that share a CDR3 protein sequence are merged under the most common genes and DNA. It is TCRdb's table, rather than the study itself, that gives the V and J calls and clone size. The sample yields 350,000 or so distinct CDR3 sequences; 6.5% to 10% were counted once. 14% to 15% of the sample comes from the top ten.

This clonotype was picked up many times. It lacks a known antigen. No base-level quality is on record; no much larger clone is a single base apart. On the study overall, not on this receptor specifically: Blood from ankylosing spondylitis patients appeared to be characterized by a TCR beta motif made up of 8 or 9 highly homologous amino acid variants. Some motif variants had previously been reported in the synovial fluid and blood of reactive arthritis patients, which suggests shared mechanisms of disease initiation. A CD8+ phenotype was shown by the disease-linked clones, which were found at relatively low frequencies in peripheral blood. The disease-linked clones were reported as significantly enriched in matched synovial fluid samples from ankylosing spondylitis patients.

This receptor was obtained from a male donor with ankylosing spondylitis. Input material: blood, either unsorted or a sorted T cell fraction (not recorded which). The chain employs TRBV25-1 and TRBJ2-7, with the identity of the D gene unclear. The CDR3 sequence is CASSEYTRVGYYEQYF. The base sequence is TGTGCCAGCAGTGAATATACGAGAGTAGGTTACTACGAGCAGTACTTC.